These 21 T cell receptor beta chains were sequenced from one sample in a study of CD8+ T cells in alopecia areata. Treatment described: oral pan-JAK inhibitor, 5-10 mg twice daily. Sequencing used cDNA as its template, made by extracting RNA and reverse transcribing it. Sequenced by immunoSEQ multiplex PCR; TCRdb stores in-frame clones only, minus some. The profile shows about 180,000 clones, 58% of them singletons. Source: CD4+ T cells sorted from blood, taken between weeks 55 and 65, from a patient treated with tofacitinib. The receptors originated from a human donor with alopecia areata.

The chain employs TRBV7-8 and TRBJ2-3; 9 bases agree with TRBD1. Germline CDR1 SGHVS, CDR2 FQNEAQ. After removal of 7 bases from V and 3 bases from J, the junction contained 5 bases not matched to a gene. CDR3 length equals 14 residues. The CDR3 DNA reads TGTGCCAGCAATCGGGACAGGGTGACAGATACGCAGTATTTT. Its protein is CASNRDRVTDTQYF.

This sequence joins TRBV30 and TRBJ1-1; TRBD1 matches at 9 bases. CDR3 length: 16 residues. Germline V gene lookup returns CDR1 GTSNPN and CDR2 SVGIG (reference sequence). The V gene end was trimmed by 4 bases and the J gene end by 10 bases; junction bases not matched to a gene: 19. The CDR3 spells CAWNRGRLVELGVAFF. The CDR3 DNA is TGTGCCTGGAACAGGGGGCGATTAGTCGAGTTGGGTGTAGCTTTCTTT.

The V and J genes are TRBV25-1 and TRBJ2-6; 8 nucleotides align to TRBD1. Germline CDR1 reads MGHDK; CDR2 reads SYGVNS. CDR3 length equals 17 residues. Trimming removed 6 bases from V and 0 bases from J; junction bases left unmatched: 7. The CDR3 is CASRGTGPSSGANVLTF. DNA of the CDR3: TGTGCCAGCAGGGGGACAGGTCCTAGCTCTGGGGCCAACGTCCTGACTTTC.

The gene calls are TRBV30 and TRBJ1-2, with D possibly being TRBD1 (6 bases). The CDR3 is 11 residues long. The germline V and J ends were trimmed by 6 bases and 8 bases, with 13 bases remaining between them. CDR1 is GTSNPN, CDR2 SVGIG, per germline (reference sequence). CDR3 residues: CACSRTAGYTF. The CDR3 nucleotides read TGTGCCTGTTCTCGGACAGCAGGCTACACCTTC.

The V and J genes are TRBV11-1 and TRBJ2-2, with D hard to call. Trimming removed 1 base at V and 3 bases at J, with 9 bases between. The CDR3 is 15 residues long. Germline CDR1 is SGHAT and CDR2 is FQDESV (reference sequence). Written as DNA, the CDR3 is TGTGCCAGCAGCTTAGGTGCAGCCTACACCGGGGAGCTGTTTTTT. Its translation is CASSLGAAYTGELFF.

This clone was counted a few times. This chain joins TRBV2 and TRBJ2-1, with 10 bases matching TRBD1. Germline V gives CDR1 SNHLY, CDR2 FYNNEI. J lost 6 bases, V lost 7 bases, and 9 bases had no gene match. The CDR3 covers 15 residues. The CDR3 here is CASTEGQGYFNEQFF. The CDR3 DNA reads TGTGCCAGCACCGAGGGACAGGGGTACTTCAATGAGCAGTTCTTC.

The rearrangement uses TRBV7-9 and TRBJ2-3; the match to TRBD1 covers 8 bases. The CDR3 loop spans 16 amino acids. The germline V gene encodes CDR1 SEHNR and CDR2 FQNEAQ (reference sequence). The V segment lost 5 bases and the J segment 0 bases; nucleotides outside the gene matches: 7. The CDR3 DNA is TGTGCCAGCAGCGACAGGACAGGGCTTAGCACAGATACGCAGTATTTT. This gives the protein CASSDRTGLSTDTQYF.

The chain carries TRBV25-1 and TRBJ2-6; D remains ambiguous. V lost 4 bases, J lost 0 bases, and 7 bases lay in between. Germline CDR1 and CDR2: MGHDK and SYGVNS. The CDR3 loop spans 15 amino acids. DNA of the CDR3: TGTGCCAGCAGTGGTGAAGCCTCTGGGGCCAACGTCCTGACTTTC. Translation: CASSGEASGANVLTF.

This clone was seen only once. The rearrangement uses TRBV29-1 and TRBJ1-3; TRBD1 is a possible D gene (6 bases). CDR3 length equals 15 residues. The V gene lost 6 bases and the J gene lost 0 bases, with 15 bases spanning the gap. In germline, CDR1 is SQVTM, CDR2 ANQGSEA. CDR3 in amino acids: CSVKYRESSGNTIYF. Written as DNA, the CDR3 is TGCAGCGTCAAGTACAGGGAGAGCTCTGGAAACACCATATATTTT.

The V gene is TRBV2, the J gene TRBJ1-2; 10 bases agree with TRBD1. V was pared by 4 bases and J by 7 bases, with 0 bases of the junction left unmatched. Germline CDR1 SNHLY, CDR2 FYNNEI. This CDR3 has 12 amino acids. CDR3 in amino acids: CASSGDRGGYTF. CDR3 sequence (DNA): TGTGCCAGCAGTGGGGACAGGGGTGGCTACACCTTC.

The chain joins TRBV9 to TRBJ2-2; D possibly corresponds to TRBD2 (5 bases). Trimming took 0 bases from V and 0 from J, leaving 9 bases between them. Germline CDR1 SGDLS, CDR2 YYNGEE. The CDR3 runs to 16 residues. The CDR3 protein is CASSVAGNANTGELFF. CDR3 bases: TGTGCCAGCAGCGTAGCGGGGAACGCGAACACCGGGGAGCTGTTTTTT.

The CDR3 reads CSVLDRTGGQPQHF. The CDR3 DNA follows: TGCAGCGTCCTGGACAGGACAGGGGGTCAGCCCCAGCATTTT. This chain connects TRBV29-1 to TRBJ1-5; 10 bases align to TRBD1. Looked up from germline, CDR1 is SQVTM and CDR2 is ANQGSEA. Losses at the gene ends were 6 bases for V and 6 bases for J; bases not matched to a gene: 8. The CDR3 sequence is 14 residues long. The full variable domain, in which reference TRBV29-1 and TRBJ1-5 provide the parts outside the CDR3, is SAVISQKPSRDICQRGTSLTIQCQVDSQVTMMFWYRQQPGQSLTLIATANQGSEATYESGFVIDKFPISRPNLTFSTLTVSNMSPEDSSIYLCSVLDRTGGQPQHFGDGTRLSIL.

The sample holds a few counts of this clone. J is TRBJ2-7 and V is TRBV6-5; the D is unclear. The CDR3 runs to 11 residues. Deletions cut 6 bases from V and 3 bases from J, with 6 bases between. Germline V lookup: CDR1 MNHEY, CDR2 SVGAGI. The CDR3 here is CASRLNYEQYF. The CDR3 nucleotides are TGTGCCAGCAGGCTAAACTACGAGCAGTACTTC.

The chain employs TRBV5-1 and TRBJ1-6; 7 bases match TRBD1. Germline-derived CDR1 and CDR2 are SGHRS and YFSETQ. Germline trimming cut 0 bases from V and 5 bases from J; bases unmatched to any gene: 5. There are 16 residues in the CDR3. CDR3 in DNA: TGCGCCAGCAGCTTGGAGGTGACAGGGAATAATTCACCCCTCCACTTT. Residues: CASSLEVTGNNSPLHF.

The chain carries TRBV4-1 and TRBJ2-7; 8 nucleotides agree with TRBD2. In germline, CDR1 is MGHRA, CDR2 YSYEKL. The CDR3 covers 16 residues. V dropped 0 bases and J dropped 5; count of bases not matched to a gene: 9. CDR3 residues: CASSQEAGAALDEQYF. The CDR3 DNA is TGCGCCAGCAGCCAAGAAGCGGGGGCCGCACTAGACGAGCAGTACTTC.

This clone was recorded a few times. V gene TRBV4-2 combines with J gene TRBJ1-2; no reliable D call. The V and J ends lost 4 bases and 6 bases respectively, with 6 bases between them. Germline CDR1 LGHNA, CDR2 YNFKEQ. The CDR3 spans 11 residues. The CDR3 region has the DNA TGTGCCAGCAGCCGAGAAAATGGCTACACCTTC. Translated: CASSRENGYTF.

The chain combines TRBV10-2 with TRBJ2-5; 7 nucleotides match TRBD1. With V trimmed by 7 bases and J by 7 bases, 12 bases remained unmatched. CDR1 and CDR2 (germline): WSHSY, SAAADI. The CDR3 sequence is 14 residues long. The CDR3 sequence is CASTHRGSRGTQYF. CDR3 coding DNA: TGCGCCAGCACCCACAGGGGCTCAAGGGGGACCCAGTACTTC.

This rearrangement joins TRBV4-1 to TRBJ1-5; weak D call: TRBD1 (5 bases). The V and J ends lost 0 bases and 5 bases respectively, with 11 bases between them. The germline V gene has CDR1 MGHRA and CDR2 YSYEKL. The CDR3 consists of 15 residues. DNA for the CDR3: TGCGCCAGCAGCCAAGAGGTCACGGGGGATCAGCCCCAGCATTTT. It yields the protein CASSQEVTGDQPQHF.

This clone was counted once. This sample includes further DNA sequences coding for the same CDR3. The V gene is TRBV19, the J gene TRBJ2-7; D is undetermined. The CDR3 is 12 amino acids. Germline CDR1 LNHDA, CDR2 SQIVND (reference sequence). The germline V and J ends were trimmed by 4 bases and 4 bases, with 8 bases remaining between them. The CDR3 reads CASSSRGYEQYF. The CDR3 DNA sequence: TGTGCCAGTAGTAGTAGAGGTTACGAGCAGTACTTC.

The chain joins TRBV30 to TRBJ1-1; unclear D gene. V lost 3 bases, J lost 1 base, and 6 bases lay in between. Germline CDR1 and CDR2: GTSNPN and SVGIG (reference sequence). The CDR3 is made up of 12 amino acids. CDR3 nucleotides: TGTGCCTGGAGCCGAAGGAACACTGAAGCTTTCTTT. This encodes CAWSRRNTEAFF. Together with reference TRBV30 and TRBJ1-1, the CDR3 gives the full variable domain: SQTIHQWPATLVQPVGSPLSLECTVEGTSNPNLYWYRQAAGRGLQLLFYSVGIGQISSEVPQNLSASRPQDRQFILSSKKLLLSDSGFYLCAWSRRNTEAFFGQGTRLTVV.

This clone was seen just once. The chain links TRBV7-6 to TRBJ2-5, with no clear D. Germline V gene lookup returns CDR1 SGHVS and CDR2 FNYEAQ. V dropped 5 bases and J dropped 5 bases, with 9 bases sitting between them. This CDR3 spans 12 amino acids. The CDR3 nucleotides read TGTGCCAGCAGCCGCGTTTCCGAGACCCAGTACTTC. Amino acid sequence: CASSRVSETQYF.